This entry concerns a single T cell receptor (beta chain). Its antigen specificity is not known. Base quality data are lacking; no much larger clone is found one base away. RNA was extracted using the RNeasy kit, and about 0.45 to 1 microgram was reverse transcribed with random hexamers. The immunoSEQ multiplex PCR assay, covering 54 Vbeta and 13 Jbeta segments, was used to amplify TCR beta CDR3 regions. To correct PCR amplification bias, a synthetic template baseline was used for both primer optimization and computational correction. Under the source paper's analysis protocol: Only productive sequences were kept, with reads annotated to V, D and J genes according to IMGT and analyzed in immunoSEQ Analyzer. Clonality was calculated as one minus the Shannon entropy normalized by log2 of the number of productive unique sequences. For each patient and control, public and private clones were evaluated within the 100 most prevalent clones. A clone was defined as Susac-specific if it was absent from the healthy and MS cohorts, from 1052 published viral clones and from other ImmuneACCESS disease sequences. TCRdb reworked the public reads: Q25 trimming with fastp, MiXCR clone assembly, productive beta chains retained. Identical CDR3 protein sequences are pooled into one entry, listed with their most common genes and DNA. The V and J calls and clone size come from TCRdb's table, not from the authors' own analysis. This sample lists about 83,000 distinct CDR3 sequences; roughly 94% were detected once. The ten most abundant clones make up roughly 0.46% of the sample.

The data were taken from a study of CD8 T cells in Susac syndrome (dated by TCRdb to between 2018 and 2021). Regarding the research as a whole: Of the Susac syndrome patients who were sequenced, roughly 6 had clinically active disease and 8 or 9 were in clinical remission. At blood withdrawal, Susac syndrome patients were therapy-naive, treated with corticosteroids (with IVIg additionally given to some), or treated with IVIg alone. Whether CD8+ T cell activation and differentiation in Susac syndrome was antigen driven was tested using repertoire sequencing. CD8+ T cell repertoire clonality was compared between 11 to 12 healthy donors, approximately 14 Susac syndrome patients and some 15 multiple sclerosis patients.

Peripheral blood CD8+ and CD4+ T cells from healthy donors, Susac syndrome patients and multiple sclerosis patients were profiled using high-throughput TCR beta sequencing. Susac syndrome patients met recently defined diagnostic criteria for definite or probable disease. CD8+ TEMRA cells were enriched by FACS, while bulk CD8+ and CD4+ T cells were purified by magnetic negative isolation. Blood was drawn into EDTA tubes, processed within 24 hours, and PBMCs were isolated by density gradient centrifugation. PBMCs intended for TCR sequencing were frozen in liquid nitrogen and were later thawed in a 37 degrees C water bath. A purity of at least 90% was achieved for sorted or isolated CD4+, CD8+ and CD8+ TEMRA cells. Overall study outcomes, separate from this receptor: The study acknowledged that relatively few individuals were included in the TCR sequencing and HLA analysis. Sixteen and five Susac-specific public clones were found in the total CD8+ and CD8+ TEMRA repertoires, respectively. Susac syndrome CD8+ repertoires showed clonal expansion, highest in CD8+ TEMRA cells and greater in clinically active than remitting patients.

From the cysteine through the phenylalanine, the CDR3 covers 15 amino acids. This entry keeps only the CDR3 DNA: 45 bases, framed from base 1. Per the germline V gene, SQVTM is the CDR1 and ANQGSEA is the CDR2. From V the trimming removes 6 bases and from J it removes 4 bases, while the gene matches leave 11 bases of the junction unaccounted for. The V and J segments used are TRBV29-1 and TRBJ2-1, with 8 junctional bases fitting TRBD2. The sequence was obtained from a human donor with Susac syndrome. The material sequenced was CD8+ T cells from PBMCs. The encoded CDR3 is CSVPTSAGRYNEQFF. The nucleotides are TGCAGCGTCCCGACTAGCGCGGGTCGTTACAATGAGCAGTTCTTC.